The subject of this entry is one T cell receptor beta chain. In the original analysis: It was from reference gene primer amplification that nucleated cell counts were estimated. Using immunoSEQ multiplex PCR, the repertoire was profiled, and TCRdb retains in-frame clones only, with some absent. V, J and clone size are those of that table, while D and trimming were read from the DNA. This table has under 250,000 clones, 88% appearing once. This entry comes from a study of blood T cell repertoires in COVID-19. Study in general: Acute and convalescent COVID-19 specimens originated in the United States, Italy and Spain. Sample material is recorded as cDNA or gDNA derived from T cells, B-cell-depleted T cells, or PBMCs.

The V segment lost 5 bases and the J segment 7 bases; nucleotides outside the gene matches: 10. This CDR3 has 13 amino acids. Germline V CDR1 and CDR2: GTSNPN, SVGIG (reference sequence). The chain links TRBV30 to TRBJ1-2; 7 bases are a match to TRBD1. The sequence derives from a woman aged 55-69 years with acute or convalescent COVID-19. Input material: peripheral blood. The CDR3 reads CAWDRALVGGYTF. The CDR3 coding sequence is TGTGCCTGGGACAGGGCCCTGGTGGGTGGCTACACCTTC.